The T cell receptor beta chain under discussion was sequenced for a study of T cell repertoires in cytomegalovirus infection. TCRdb called the reads again in MiXCR, with one record for every CDR3 protein. This table has roughly 700,000 distinct CDR3 sequences, around 32% appearing once. Turning to this clonotype: Its antigen remains unidentified.

J gave up 12 bases and V 5 bases, and 10 bases lay outside the gene matches. The length of the CDR3 is 14 residues. Germline V gene data show CDR1 as LNHDA and CDR2 as SQIVND (reference sequence). The sequenced sample was cultured PBMCs, obtained from culture after CMV antigen stimulation. The sequence was collected from a human donor in good health (CMV status not recorded). Some clones in this sample may be carry-over from other donors' samples. This sequence joins TRBV19 and TRBJ2-7; 13 bases are shared with TRBD2. The CDR3 nucleotides are TGTGCCAGTAGTCCCGGACTAGCGGGAGCCACCCTGTACTTC. This encodes CASSPGLAGATLYF.